The present T cell receptor beta chain was sequenced within a study of T cells in Graves' hyperthyroidism and ophthalmopathy. Study outcomes and limitations: The model foresaw ophthalmopathy a median around 6.4 months prior to onset. Blood also showed most of the thyroid clonotypes that were expanded above 0.001.

The investigators amplified TCR beta CDR3 regions from RNA transcripts. The HTBI primer set served for first-round RT-PCR of the TCR CDR3. TCRdb ran MiXCR on the multiplex PCR reads and lists one entry per CDR3 protein. The data contain fewer than 650,000 distinct CDR3 sequences, approximately 14% of them seen just once; the ten biggest clones take up roughly 7.1%. Patients having uncontrolled infection, another autoimmune disease, pregnancy or lactation were not included. This clonotype was observed a few times. What it recognizes is unknown. This clonotype was obtained from a woman between 18 and 29 years old with Graves' ophthalmopathy. Sequencing was performed on blood.

CDR3 DNA: TGTGCCAGCAGCTTACAGGGGGATTCACCCCTCCACTTT. Protein: CASSLQGDSPLHF. The genes are TRBV9 and TRBJ1-6, with TRBD1 matching over 8 bases. Looked up from germline, CDR1 is SGDLS and CDR2 is YYNGEE. The CDR3 is 13 residues long. J was trimmed by 8 bases and V by 4 bases; bases with no gene match: 2.